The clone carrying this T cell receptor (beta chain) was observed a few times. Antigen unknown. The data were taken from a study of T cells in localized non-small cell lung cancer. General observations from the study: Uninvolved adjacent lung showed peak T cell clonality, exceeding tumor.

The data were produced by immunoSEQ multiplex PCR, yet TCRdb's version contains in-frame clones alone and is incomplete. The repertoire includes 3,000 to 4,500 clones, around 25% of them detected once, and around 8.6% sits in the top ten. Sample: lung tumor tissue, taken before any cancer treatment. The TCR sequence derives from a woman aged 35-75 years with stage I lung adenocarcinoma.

The CDR3 region has the DNA TGTGCCAGCAGCTCCTCAGGGGGCCATCAAGAGACCCAGTACTTC. Its protein product is CASSSSGGHQETQYF. The chain uses TRBV7-2 and TRBJ2-5; 8 bases match TRBD1. This CDR3 has 15 amino acids. Germline trimming cut 4 bases from V and 2 bases from J; bases unmatched to any gene: 6. Per the germline V gene, CDR1 is SGHTA and CDR2 is FQGNSA.